This T cell receptor (beta chain) was obtained from a study of blood T cell repertoires in COVID-19. About the study: COVID-19 samples from acute and convalescent phases originated in the United States, Italy and Spain. T cells, B-cell-depleted T cells, or PBMCs supplied cDNA or gDNA.

Per the original data handling: Amplifying reference gene primers gave estimates of nucleated cell counts. This table comes from immunoSEQ multiplex PCR, and its TCRdb copy is limited to in-frame clones, with some not included. V, J and clone size are taken as reported in that table, and D and trimming were inferred from the DNA itself. The sample shows approximately 110,000 clones, over 75% of them seen only once. Germline CDR1 is LNHDA and CDR2 is SQIVND (reference sequence). The CDR3 is 14 amino acids. V was pared by 3 bases and J by 3 bases, with 9 bases between. The V and J genes are TRBV19 and TRBJ1-3, with unresolved D. The sequencing sample was made of peripheral blood. The sequence was obtained from a man in his fifties with acute or convalescent COVID-19. The CDR3 protein is CASSIEVFGNTIYF. In DNA form, the CDR3 reads TGTGCCAGTAGTATTGAGGTTTTTGGAAACACCATATATTTT.